Listed below are T cell receptor beta chains from one sample, sequenced in a study of tumor-infiltrating lymphocytes in oesophageal squamous cell carcinoma. TCRdb re-called the PCR reads through MiXCR, storing one row per CDR3 protein. This table holds roughly 9,000 distinct CDR3 sequences, 60% to 75% found once. Sequencing was carried out using esophageal tumor tissue. These receptors all come from a female donor with esophageal squamous cell carcinoma. Each CDR3 is given with its conserved first and last residue. The D gene is left open where the match is weak. Part of the rows lack a size; the others show once, few, many or a class for expanded clones.

>TRBV7-3|-|-|TRBJ2-5
TGTGCCAGCAGCTGGTGGGTGGGGGAGACCCAGTACTTC
CASSWWVGETQYF
>TRBV6-1|TRBD1|-|TRBJ2-5
TGTGCCAGCAGAGCATTGACAGGACAGGGCTTAGGGGAGACCCAGTACTTC
CASRALTGQGLGETQYF
>TRBV7-2|TRBD1|large|TRBJ2-5
TGTGCCAGCAGCCGGGACAGGGGTTTAGAGACCCAGTACTTC
CASSRDRGLETQYF
>TRBV7-3|-|-|TRBJ2-1
TGTGCCAGCGGTGAGGGCTCCTACAATGAGCAGTTCTTC
CASGEGSYNEQFF
>TRBV10-2|-|-|TRBJ2-5
TGCGCCAGCAGTGAAAGCAGGGCAGAGACCCAGTACTTC
CASSESRAETQYF
>TRBV7-2|TRBD1|few|TRBJ2-5
TGTGCCAGCAGCTTAGCCGGGACAGGGGAGGAGACCCAGTACTTC
CASSLAGTGEETQYF
>TRBV7-8|-|-|TRBJ1-5
TGTGCCAGCAGCTTCAGGGGAAGCAATCAGCCCCAGCATTTT
CASSFRGSNQPQHF
>TRBV7-9|-|-|TRBJ2-3
TGTGCCAGCAGCTTAGTTTCCTGGGTGGATACGCAGTATTTT
CASSLVSWVDTQYF
>TRBV12-3/TRBV12-4|TRBD1|-|TRBJ1-4
TGTGCCAGCAGAAGGGACAGGGTCTATAATGAAAAACTGTTTTTT
CASRRDRVYNEKLFF
>TRBV12-3/TRBV12-4|-|hyperexpanded|TRBJ2-1
TGTGCCAGCAGTTACGTCAGCTCCTACAATGAGCAGTTCTTC
CASSYVSSYNEQFF
>TRBV6-8|TRBD1|-|TRBJ2-7
TGTGCCAGCAGTCCCCCGGGACAGGGGGCTTTCGAGCAGTACTTC
CASSPPGQGAFEQYF
>TRBV6-1|-|-|TRBJ2-5
TGTGCCACCCTATCGGGACAAGAAAAAGAGACCCAGTACTTC
CATLSGQEKETQYF
>TRBV7-8|-|few|TRBJ1-2
TGTGCCAGCAGTCGAGGGACGGAGAGCTATGGCTACACCTTC
CASSRGTESYGYTF
>TRBV14|-|medium-sized|TRBJ1-2
TGTGCCAGCAGCCCGTTCGGGAGTAACTATGGCTACACCTTC
CASSPFGSNYGYTF
>TRBV7-8|-|few|TRBJ2-5
TGTGCCAGCAGCTTAGCTCGCCTAGTGAACTCCGTGCAGTACTTC
CASSLARLVNSVQYF
>TRBV24-1|-|-|TRBJ2-1
TGTGCCACCAGTGAGGGGACACCGAAGAAGCAGTTCTTC
CATSEGTPKKQFF
>TRBV7-2|-|-|TRBJ2-3
TGTGCCAGTTCCCGCGGGGCTAGCACAGATACGCAGTATTTT
CASSRGASTDTQYF
>TRBV7-2|-|-|TRBJ2-7
TGTGCCAGCAGCTTAGTCTCTTCCCCCGAGCAGTACTTC
CASSLVSSPEQYF
>TRBV18|-|medium-sized|TRBJ2-3
TGTGCCAGCTCACCAAGGCGGGACAGTCTCACAGATACGCAGTATTTT
CASSPRRDSLTDTQYF
>TRBV24-1|-|-|TRBJ2-2
TGTGCCACCAGTGATTTGTCAGGGTTTTATCCCGGGGAGCTGTTTTTT
CATSDLSGFYPGELFF
>TRBV12-3/TRBV12-4|-|-|TRBJ2-1
TGTGACAGCAGTTTGGACGGGGCCTTAGCTGAGCAGTTCTTC
CDSSLDGALAEQFF
>TRBV7-2|-|-|TRBJ2-3
TGTGCCAGCAGCTTAGGGAGAACAGATACGCAGTATTTT
CASSLGRTDTQYF
>TRBV11-3|-|once|TRBJ2-7
TGTGCCAGCAGCCCGTGTAAGAGCGGAACCTACGAGCAGTACTTC
CASSPCKSGTYEQYF